This TCR beta chain was sequenced for a study of blood T cells in healthy people across ages. Each sample used at least 7 million PBMCs. Alongside a J-beta primer mix, a sample-barcoded 5' primer served in a second PCR lasting roughly 6 to 11 cycles. TCRdb processed the 5' RACE reads anew with MiXCR; each CDR3 protein has one entry. The sample consists of roughly 2 million distinct CDR3 sequences, about 50% of them appearing once. This CDR3 has 16 amino acids. The V and J ends lost 10 bases and 0 bases respectively, with 20 bases between them. From germline, CDR1 is LNHDA and CDR2 SQIVND (reference sequence).

J is TRBJ2-3 and V is TRBV19; possible D gene TRBD1, 6 bases. The TCR comes from a woman in her thirties or forties in good health. Sequencing input: blood. CDR3 region: CATSIGGAGSTDTQYF. The CDR3 region has the DNA TGTGCCACCTCAATAGGGGGAGCAGGGAGCACAGATACGCAGTATTTT.